This TCR beta chain derives from a study of cytomegalovirus exposure and HLA in healthy donors. Details on this clone: Its antigen is still unknown.

Points from the study as a whole: In a later analysis, V- and J-gene trimming of beta chains associated with a DCLRE1C missense variant, replicated independently.

PCR involved 60 Vbeta and 13 Jbeta primers. Sequencing used immunoSEQ multiplex PCR; TCRdb keeps in-frame clones, though not all of them. The profile shows around 140,000 clones, around two thirds of them singletons. V was cut by 3 bases and J by 0 bases, with 13 bases left in between. The CDR3 spans 16 residues. Looked up from germline, CDR1 is MGHRA and CDR2 is YSYEKL. The receptor was derived from a woman younger than 30 in good health and CMV-seronegative. The sample was PBMCs. The chain joins TRBV4-1 to TRBJ2-3, with a weak D call TRBD2 (5 bases). This CDR3 reads CASSHIARTSTDTQYF. Here the CDR3 DNA reads TGCGCCAGCAGCCACATAGCGAGAACTAGCACAGATACGCAGTATTTT.